This TCR beta chain was identified in a study of regulatory and conventional T cells in RAG deficiency. Remarks on this clone: Antigen specificity is unknown.

Germline CDR1 is SGHVS and CDR2 is FQNEAQ. This CDR3 region has 16 residues. Trimming removed 1 base at V and 1 base at J, with 13 bases between. Study-wide findings and caveats: RAG-deficient patients showed markedly lower Shannon entropy and higher Simpson indices than control T-cell subsets. Treg unique TCR beta sequences were about 110-fold fewer in Omenn syndrome and CID/AS patients than controls. In Omenn syndrome, Treg and Tconv repertoires overlapped >90%.

Profiling relied on immunoSEQ multiplex PCR, and the TCRdb table lists in-frame clones only, not all of them. The sample lists roughly 30,000 clones; about 96% were seen once. Blood CD4+ CD25-low CD127-high conventional T cells supplied the genomic DNA template. The data also belong to a second study, concerning regulatory T cells. That report notes: Amplification used 52 TRBV primers and 13 TRBJ primers. In patients, unique TRB V-J pairs were restricted and V/J usage skewed, especially in Tregs.

This receptor was taken from a human donor in good health. Source material: CD25- CD4+ T cells sorted from blood. The J gene is TRBJ1-1, the V gene TRBV7-8; D may be TRBD1 (5 bases). CDR3 region: CASSLGMGRANTEAFF. CDR3 coding DNA: TGTGCCAGCAGCTTAGGAATGGGCAGGGCGAACACTGAAGCTTTCTTT.